This T cell receptor beta chain came from a study of identical twins. The study's findings and limits: Monozygotic twin pairs showed more out-of-frame TCR alpha sharing than models estimated.

TCRdb processed the 5' RACE reads anew with MiXCR; each CDR3 protein has one entry. The sample has around 480,000 distinct CDR3 sequences, 13% to 15% seen once. This clonotype was detected only a few times. Its specificity is not known. The germline V gene encodes CDR1 MDHEN and CDR2 SYDVKM. Trimming at V came to 5 bases and at J to 8 bases, leaving 6 bases not matched to a gene. The CDR3 length is 13 residues. The same data also went into a second study, on yellow fever vaccine responses in identical twins. That work adds: It has been reported that, in twins, the vaccine T cell response seemed partly convergent and partly personalized.

The source is a woman younger than 35 in good health. J is TRBJ2-4 and V is TRBV28; 7 nucleotides agree with TRBD1. The sample taken for sequencing was CD4+ T cells sorted from blood. The CDR3 DNA sequence: TGTGCCAGCAGTCTCCCAGGGGGATACATTCAGTACTTC. Its translation: CASSLPGGYIQYF.